The T cell receptor (beta chain) described here comes from a study of blood T cell repertoires in COVID-19 (dated by TCRdb to about 2020). Regarding the study in general: Collaborator samples came from the United States, Italy and Spain and covered acute and convalescent phases of COVID-19. The repertoires were released in a freely available public database intended as a resource for research on the immune response to SARS-CoV-2. Samples were obtained from the ongoing ImmuneRACE study (first 160 participants) and from roughly 1,300 subjects provided by 6 global collaborators. The material from the prospective study consisted of cDNA or gDNA derived from T cells, B-cell-depleted T cells, or PBMCs. The dataset comprised deeply sampled blood TCRbeta repertoires from subjects exposed to, actively infected with, or recovered from COVID-19. Where HLA class I and class II types were available, the types were taken from metadata supplied by the sample provider, not from assay-based typing. Nearly every sample came with metadata listing a de-identified subject ID, COVID-19 status, age in years and sex. The research as a whole found: Clinical and demographic metadata were provided uncurated, with the amount varying by source and participant.

Turning to this clone: What antigen it recognizes has not been identified. Within one base of it there is no much larger clone, and no base qualities were kept.

The V end gives up 2 bases and the J end 5 bases, leaving 13 bases in the junction not matched to a gene. Measured from the cysteine to the phenylalanine, the CDR3 is 17 residues long. Only the CDR3 DNA stays, 51 bases, in frame from base 1. CDR1 and CDR2, per the germline V gene, are KGHSH and LQKENI. Each collaborating institution followed its own protocols to collect whole blood in K2EDTA tubes. For TCRbeta analysis, collaborators shipped samples in one of three forms: frozen whole blood, isolated PBMCs, or DNA extracted from either of those sample types. The immunoSEQ Assay, a bias-controlled multiplex PCR, was used to amplify TCRbeta CDR3 regions from genomic DNA. The study's processing was this. The number of nucleated cells in each sample was estimated from the amplification of reference gene primers within the assay. To quantify the absolute abundance of each unique TCRbeta CDR3 rearrangement, sequence reads were collapsed and filtered. For each sample, productive Simpson clonality was calculated by taking the square root of Simpson's diversity index across productive rearrangements. The source is immuneACCESS, and TCRdb retained only in-frame sequences with V and J called. Part of the clones is not carried over; for the studies checked, unresolved V genes explain less than half of this, and the remainder is unexplained. V and J calls and clone size are those listed in that table; D and trimming were worked out from the DNA. Counted in this sample were about 150,000 clones; 87% of them appeared once. About 4.2% of the sample comes from the top ten.

The clonotype was recovered from a woman aged 60-75 years with active or convalescent COVID-19. The chain was built from TRBV18 and TRBJ2-7, and 9 junctional nucleotides match TRBD1. Sequencing was done on a sample of peripheral blood. At the DNA level, the sequence is TGTGCCAGCTCACCAGAGACAGGGGGTGGTGCGGAAAACGAGCAGTACTTC. Translated, it reads CASSPETGGGAENEQYF.